These 18 T cell receptor beta chains share one sample of origin, sequenced in a study of blood T cell repertoires in COVID-19. Produced via immunoSEQ multiplex PCR; TCRdb's table is partial and in-frame only. The sample has tens of thousands of clones, roughly 85% seen once; the top ten hold over 25%. The sample taken for sequencing was peripheral blood. Source of these receptors: a human donor in a cohort sampled during active COVID-19.

This sequence joins TRBV5-1 and TRBJ2-7; the match to TRBD1 covers 7 bases. The V gene end was trimmed by 0 bases and the J gene end by 1 base; junction bases not matched to a gene: 10. The CDR3 covers 17 residues. CDR1 is SGHRS and CDR2 is YFSETQ in the germline V gene. CDR3 amino acids: CASSLGLRQGGSYEQYF. In nucleotides, the CDR3 is TGCGCCAGCAGCTTGGGTCTTCGACAGGGCGGGTCCTACGAGCAGTACTTC.

This sequence joins TRBV6-6 and TRBJ1-4, with 8 bases aligning to TRBD1. The CDR3 totals 16 residues. Unmatched junction bases numbered 10, after V lost 2 bases and J lost 8 bases. Per germline, CDR1 MNHNY and CDR2 SVGAGI (reference sequence). The CDR3 loop is CASSYNPGGGREKLFF. DNA for the CDR3: TGTGCCAGCAGTTACAATCCAGGGGGCGGGCGGGAAAAACTGTTTTTT.

The chain recombines TRBV5-1 with TRBJ1-4; a possible D gene is TRBD1 (5 bases). The germline CDR1 and CDR2 sequences are SGHRS and YFSETQ. This CDR3 has 16 amino acids. The V end lost 2 bases, the J end lost 2 bases, and 13 bases lay between the germline ends. The CDR3 is CASSLQALGTNEKLFF. Written as DNA, the CDR3 is TGCGCCAGCAGCTTACAGGCCCTGGGGACTAATGAAAAACTGTTTTTT.

The rearrangement joins TRBV25-1 to TRBJ1-2; possibly TRBD1 for D (5 bases). This CDR3 comprises 16 residues. The ends were cut back, 4 bases at V and 8 bases at J, with 23 bases in the middle. Looked up from germline, CDR1 is MGHDK and CDR2 is SYGVNS. CDR3 in DNA: TGTGCCAGCAGTGCCCATGGGGTGGACAAGTCCGGAGGCTACACCTTC. This encodes CASSAHGVDKSGGYTF.

In this sample, this clone turned up a few times. V is TRBV27 and J is TRBJ2-7, with 12 positions matching TRBD2. The germline gives CDR1 MNHEY, CDR2 SMNVEV (reference sequence). The CDR3 length is 18 residues. V lost 1 base, J lost 5 bases, and 12 bases stayed unmatched. The DNA of the CDR3 is TGTGCCAGCAGTTTATTTTATTGGACTAGCGGGAAGAAAGACGAGCAGTACTTC. The encoded protein is CASSLFYWTSGKKDEQYF.

The rearrangement uses TRBV7-9 and TRBJ2-1; D possibly corresponds to TRBD2 (5 bases). The CDR3 totals 13 residues. Germline CDR1 SEHNR, CDR2 FQNEAQ (reference sequence). Trimming took 2 bases from V and 7 from J, leaving 9 bases between them. CDR3 loop: CASSLIRRNEQFF. The CDR3 DNA is TGTGCCAGCAGCTTAATTAGGAGGAATGAGCAGTTCTTC.

This chain uses TRBV10-3 with TRBJ2-1, with TRBD2 as a possible D gene (6 bases). The V gene lost 7 bases and the J gene lost 4 bases, with 14 bases spanning the gap. The CDR3 has 14 residues. The germline gives CDR1 ENHRY, CDR2 SYGVKD. The CDR3 DNA is TGTGCCATCACCTCTAGCGAGTTGTACAATGAGCAGTTCTTC. This codes for CAITSSELYNEQFF.

The V and J genes are TRBV3-1 (or the pseudogene TRBV3-2) and TRBJ2-1; weak D call: TRBD1 (5 bases). Germline lookup yields CDR1 LGHDT and CDR2 YNNKEL (reference sequence). V was pared by 1 base and J by 2 bases, with 12 bases between. The CDR3 totals 16 residues. This CDR3 reads CASSQGRQGAYNEQFF. The CDR3, as DNA: TGTGCCAGCAGCCAAGGTCGCCAAGGGGCCTACAATGAGCAGTTCTTC.

The chain carries TRBV18 and TRBJ1-6; maybe TRBD1 (5 bases). Trimming shortened V by 3 bases and J by 1 base, and 13 bases separated the two germline ends. The CDR3 totals 17 residues. CDR1 is KGHSH, CDR2 LQKENI, per germline. CDR3 sequence (DNA): TGTGCCAGCTCACCCGAGGACAAACGGTCCTATAATTCACCCCTCCACTTT. Residues: CASSPEDKRSYNSPLHF.

CDR3 nucleotides: TGTGCCAGCAGCTCTCAGCGGGAGTCACGCAAGCAGTACTTC. It yields the protein CASSSQRESRKQYF. V and J are TRBV7-3 and TRBJ2-7; 8 nucleotides match TRBD2. From germline, CDR1 is SGHTA and CDR2 FQGTGA. The CDR3 is 14 amino acids. The V gene end was trimmed by 4 bases and the J gene end by 8 bases; junction bases not matched to a gene: 10.

This clone has only a few counts. This chain connects TRBV19 to TRBJ1-6; unclear D gene. Germline V gives CDR1 LNHDA, CDR2 SQIVND (reference sequence). This CDR3 is built from 13 residues. V was cut by 8 bases and J by 10 bases, with 15 bases left in between. This CDR3 reads CASADAPGSPLHF. CDR3 bases: TGTGCCAGTGCTGACGCACCGGGGTCACCCCTCCACTTT.

The chain employs TRBV28 and TRBJ2-5; D is perhaps TRBD2 (5 bases). Trimming stripped 6 bases from V and 7 bases from J, with 18 bases between. This CDR3 is built from 14 residues. The germline CDR1 and CDR2 sequences are MDHEN and SYDVKM. Here the CDR3 reads CASRVEGDSRTQYF. The CDR3 bases are TGTGCCAGCAGGGTTGAGGGAGACTCCCGGACCCAGTACTTC.

This clone was observed a few times. The chain couples TRBV27 to TRBJ1-2, with 7 bases that match TRBD1. The J segment lost 2 bases and the V segment lost 10 bases, leaving 4 bases of the junction unmatched. CDR1 and CDR2 from the germline V gene are MNHEY and SMNVEV (reference sequence). The CDR3 runs 12 residues. The CDR3 DNA reads as TGTGCCACCTCGACAGGGAACTATGGCTACACCTTC. Residues: CATSTGNYGYTF.

This chain connects TRBV19 to TRBJ2-7, with 12 bases fitting TRBD2. The V and J ends lost 5 bases and 3 bases, in that order; junction bases with no gene match: 2. Germline V gene sequence: CDR1 LNHDA, CDR2 SQIVND (reference sequence). The CDR3 has 14 amino acids. CDR3 DNA: TGTGCCAGTAGTGTGACTAGCGGGGGCTACGAGCAGTACTTC. Translation: CASSVTSGGYEQYF.

The chain carries TRBV6-5 and TRBJ2-3; D is perhaps TRBD1 (6 bases). The CDR3 contains 13 residues. Looked up from germline, CDR1 is MNHEY and CDR2 is SVGAGI. V dropped 2 bases and J dropped 4 bases, with 7 bases sitting between them. The CDR3 DNA follows: TGTGCCAGCAGTTACCGACAGGCAGATACGCAGTATTTT. This gives the protein CASSYRQADTQYF.

This chain links TRBV19 with TRBJ1-5; D perhaps matches TRBD1 (6 bases). The CDR3 is made up of 14 amino acids. Trimming left V 4 bases short and J 7 bases short, with 14 bases between. Germline V CDR1 and CDR2: LNHDA, SQIVND (reference sequence). CDR3 nucleotide sequence: TGTGCCAGTAGTAAAACAGGGATCCGGCAGCCCCAGCATTTT. This encodes CASSKTGIRQPQHF.

The rearrangement uses TRBV18 and TRBJ2-5; no reliable D call. Germline V gives CDR1 KGHSH, CDR2 LQKENI. This CDR3 region has 11 residues. V lost 3 bases and J 3 bases, leaving 2 bases between the germline ends. The CDR3 is CASSPKETQYF. The CDR3 DNA reads as TGTGCCAGCTCACCTAAAGAGACCCAGTACTTC.

V is TRBV30 and J is TRBJ1-5, with unresolved D. The CDR3 consists of 13 residues. Germline V CDR1 and CDR2: GTSNPN, SVGIG (reference sequence). V dropped 0 bases and J dropped 2 bases, with 5 bases sitting between them. The CDR3 loop reads CAWSVGGNQPQHF. In DNA, the CDR3 is TGTGCCTGGAGTGTCGGAGGCAATCAGCCCCAGCATTTT. The full variable domain, in which reference TRBV30 and TRBJ1-5 provide the parts outside the CDR3, is SQTIHQWPATLVQPVGSPLSLECTVEGTSNPNLYWYRQAAGRGLQLLFYSVGIGQISSEVPQNLSASRPQDRQFILSSKKLLLSDSGFYLCAWSVGGNQPQHFGDGTRLSIL.